This TCR beta chain comes out of a study of cytomegalovirus exposure and HLA in healthy donors. Study details: Researchers found that about four fifths of just under 400 genotyped donors fell within the Caucasian-associated ancestry cluster.

Findings and caveats of the study: Apparent HLA restriction characterized most CMV-associated TCR beta chains in a later analysis. Analyzed later, association rates of TCRs varied across HLA loci, with DRB1 most and HLA-C fewest.

The CDR3 is made up of 14 amino acids. V shed 3 bases and J shed 1 base, with 9 bases lying between them. Germline CDR1 and CDR2: LNHDA and SQIVND (reference sequence). As to this clone: Its cognate antigen is unknown.

PCR involved 60 Vbeta and 13 Jbeta primers. Assay: immunoSEQ multiplex PCR; the TCRdb copy retains only in-frame clones and omits some. The repertoire includes about 130,000 clones, around 83% of them detected once, and 1.2% sits in the top ten. The origin of this receptor is a girl aged 2 to 9 in good health and CMV-seronegative. J is TRBJ1-1 and V is TRBV19; a weak D match, TRBD1 (6 bases). Sequenced material: PBMCs. CDR3 loop: CASSIGGPNTEAFF. CDR3 nucleotides: TGTGCCAGTAGTATTGGGGGCCCGAACACTGAAGCTTTCTTT.